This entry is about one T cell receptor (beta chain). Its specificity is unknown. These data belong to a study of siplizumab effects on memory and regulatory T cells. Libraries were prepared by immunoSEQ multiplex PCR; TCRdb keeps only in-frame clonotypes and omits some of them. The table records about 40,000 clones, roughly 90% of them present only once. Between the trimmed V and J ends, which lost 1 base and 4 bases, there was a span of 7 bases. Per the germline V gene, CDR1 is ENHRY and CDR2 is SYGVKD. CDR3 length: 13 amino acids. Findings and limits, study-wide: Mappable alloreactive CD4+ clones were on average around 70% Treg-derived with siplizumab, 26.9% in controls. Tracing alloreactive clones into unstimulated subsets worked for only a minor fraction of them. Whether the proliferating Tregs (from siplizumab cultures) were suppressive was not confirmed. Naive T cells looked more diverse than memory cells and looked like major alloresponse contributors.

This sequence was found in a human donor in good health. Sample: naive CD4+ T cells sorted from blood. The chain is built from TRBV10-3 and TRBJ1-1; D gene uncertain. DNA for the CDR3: TGTGCCATCAGTGAGTTAGAGGTCACTGAAGCTTTCTTT. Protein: CAISELEVTEAFF.